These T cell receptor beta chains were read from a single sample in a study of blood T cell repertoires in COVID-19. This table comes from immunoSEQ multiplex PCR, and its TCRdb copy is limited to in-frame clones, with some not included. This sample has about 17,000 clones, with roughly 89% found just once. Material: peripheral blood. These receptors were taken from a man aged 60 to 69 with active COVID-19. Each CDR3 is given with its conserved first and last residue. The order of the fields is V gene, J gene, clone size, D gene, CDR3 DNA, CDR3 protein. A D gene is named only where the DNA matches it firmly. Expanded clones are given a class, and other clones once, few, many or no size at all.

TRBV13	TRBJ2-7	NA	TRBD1	TGTGCCAGCAGCTTAGGGGCGGGACAGGGACGAGTAGGCGAGCAGTACTTC	CASSLGAGQGRVGEQYF
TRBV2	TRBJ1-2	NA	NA	TGTGCCAGCAGCGTTTCTGGGCGCGGGGGCTACACCTTC	CASSVSGRGGYTF
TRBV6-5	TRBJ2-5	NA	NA	TGTGCCAGCAGTTTCGCGGGCGGACAAGAGACCCAGTACTTC	CASSFAGGQETQYF
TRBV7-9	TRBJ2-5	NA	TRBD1	TGTGCCAGCAGCTTCCGGGACAGACAAGAGACCCAGTACTTC	CASSFRDRQETQYF
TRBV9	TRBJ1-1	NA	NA	TGTGCCAGCAGCGTAGCTAACACTGAAGCTTTCTTT	CASSVANTEAFF
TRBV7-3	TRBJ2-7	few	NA	TGTGCCAGCAGCTTACTCCCAGGGTCTGGTTACGAGCAGTACTTC	CASSLLPGSGYEQYF
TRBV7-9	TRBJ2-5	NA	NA	TGTGCCAGCAGCTCCCGGACTGGTCTAGAGACCCAGTACTTC	CASSSRTGLETQYF
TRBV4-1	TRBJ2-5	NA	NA	TGCGCCAGCAGCCAACAGGCGAACGGGGGGCGGGAAGAGACCCAGTACTTC	CASSQQANGGREETQYF
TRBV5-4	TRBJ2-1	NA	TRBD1	TGTGCCAGCAGCTCCCCGGGACAGGGTCGGTCGTCCAATGAGCAGTTCTTC	CASSSPGQGRSSNEQFF
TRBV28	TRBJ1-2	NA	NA	TGTGCCAGCAGAACAGGGTCGGCCTATGGCTACACCTTC	CASRTGSAYGYTF
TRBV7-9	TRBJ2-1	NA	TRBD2	TGTGCCAGCAGCACCCCGGGACTAGCCCACAATGAGCAGTTCTTC	CASSTPGLAHNEQFF
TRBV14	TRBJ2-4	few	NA	TGTGCCAGCAGCCGACAGCTCCAAAACATTCAGTACTTC	CASSRQLQNIQYF
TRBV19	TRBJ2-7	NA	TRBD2	TGTGCCAGTAGTATTACTAGCGGGAGGATCCACGAGCAGTACTTC	CASSITSGRIHEQYF
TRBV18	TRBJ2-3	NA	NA	TGTGCCAGCTCACCCCCTTACACATCGAACACAGATACGCAGTATTTT	CASSPPYTSNTDTQYF
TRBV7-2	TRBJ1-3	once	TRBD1	TGTGCCAGCAGCTTGCACTCGGACAGGGTCGGCGGAAACACCATATATTTT	CASSLHSDRVGGNTIYF
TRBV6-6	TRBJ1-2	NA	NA	TGTGCCAGCAGTTACGGGGCAGGACGCGGCTACACCTTC	CASSYGAGRGYTF
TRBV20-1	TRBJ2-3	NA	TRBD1	TGCAGTGCTAGTAGGTTCGGGACAGAGGGCACAGATACGCAGTATTTT	CSASRFGTEGTDTQYF
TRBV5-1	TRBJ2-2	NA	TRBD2	TGCGCCAGCAGCCTTAGCGGGAGGAACACCGGGGAGCTGTTTTTT	CASSLSGRNTGELFF
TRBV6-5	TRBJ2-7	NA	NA	TGTGCCAGCAGCCGTACCTACGAGCAGTACTTC	CASSRTYEQYF
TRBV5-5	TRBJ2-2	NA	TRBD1	TGTGCCAGCAAAGGGGGCGGCGCGAACACCGGGGAGCTGTTTTTT	CASKGGGANTGELFF
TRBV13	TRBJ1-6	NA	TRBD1	TGTGCCAGCAGCTTAGGGACAGGGCTTGATAATTCACCCCTCCACTTT	CASSLGTGLDNSPLHF
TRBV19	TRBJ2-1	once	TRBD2	TGTGCCAGTAATCCAGCGGGAGGGCCTCCGTTCTTC	CASNPAGGPPFF
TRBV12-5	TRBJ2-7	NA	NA	TGTGCTAGTGGTTTGTTGCGCGAGGGTCGGACGCAGGTGGGGTACTGGTACGAGCAGTACTTC	CASGLLREGRTQVGYWYEQYF
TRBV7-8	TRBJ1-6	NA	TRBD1	TGTGCCAGCAGCGGACAGGGGGGAAAGAATTCACCCCTCCACTTT	CASSGQGGKNSPLHF
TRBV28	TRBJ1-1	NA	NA	TGTGCCAGCAGTTTTACAGGCAACACTGAAGCTTTCTTT	CASSFTGNTEAFF
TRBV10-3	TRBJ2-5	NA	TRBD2	TGTGCCATCAGTCAAGGACTAGCGGGAGAAAGGGGAGAGACCCAGTACTTC	CAISQGLAGERGETQYF
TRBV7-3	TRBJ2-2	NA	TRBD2	TGTGCCAGCAGCTCGACCCGGGGGGAATCCGGGGAGCTGTTTTTT	CASSSTRGESGELFF
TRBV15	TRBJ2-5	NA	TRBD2	TGTGCCACCAGCAGACCGACTAGCTCAGGGGAGACCCAGTACTTC	CATSRPTSSGETQYF
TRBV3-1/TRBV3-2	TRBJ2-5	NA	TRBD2	TGTGCCAGCAGCTTGCTAGCGGGAGTCGGGAAGACCCAGTACTTC	CASSLLAGVGKTQYF
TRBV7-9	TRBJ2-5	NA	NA	TGTGCCAGCCGCCAAGGGGGTAGGGGGACCCAGTACTTC	CASRQGGRGTQYF
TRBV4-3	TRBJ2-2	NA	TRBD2	TGCGCCAGCAGCCAGGAAGGCAGCGGGGGGGCGGGAACCGGGGAGCTGTTTTTT	CASSQEGSGGAGTGELFF
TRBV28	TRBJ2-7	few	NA	TGTGCCAGCAGTCCCTTTGGTTCGCAGGCTATCTCCTACGAGCAGTACTTC	CASSPFGSQAISYEQYF
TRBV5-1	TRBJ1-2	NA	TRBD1	TGCGCCAGCAGCTCGACAGGGGTTTCAAGTGGCTACACCTTC	CASSSTGVSSGYTF
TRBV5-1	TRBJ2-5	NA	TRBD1	TGCGCCAGCAGCCGTTCCGGGACAGGGGAAGGAGAGACCCAGTACTTC	CASSRSGTGEGETQYF
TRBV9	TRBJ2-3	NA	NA	TGTGCCAGCAGCAATTCCCCCAATACGCAGTATTTT	CASSNSPNTQYF
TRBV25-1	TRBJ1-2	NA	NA	TGTGCCAGCACCGGGAGAGGGTCCCTCTATGGCTACACCTTC	CASTGRGSLYGYTF
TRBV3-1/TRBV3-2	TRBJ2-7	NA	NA	TGTGCCAGCAGCCAAGGAACGGTTCCCTTCGAGCAGTACTTC	CASSQGTVPFEQYF
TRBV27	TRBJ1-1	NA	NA	TGTGCCAGCAAGGGTAGGACTCTCGCTGAAGCTTTCTTT	CASKGRTLAEAFF
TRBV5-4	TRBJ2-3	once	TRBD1	TGTGCCAGCAGAGGGACAGCTAGCACAGATACGCAGTATTTT	CASRGTASTDTQYF
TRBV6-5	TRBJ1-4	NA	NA	TGTGCCAGCAGCTCAGCCTTGTGGAGTGAAAAACTGTTTTTT	CASSSALWSEKLFF
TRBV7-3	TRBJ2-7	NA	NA	TGTGCCAGCAGCCTGTTGGGGGGGCCCTACGAGCAGTACTTC	CASSLLGGPYEQYF
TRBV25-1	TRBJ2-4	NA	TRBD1	TGTGCCAGCAGTCCCACCACAGGGGACAAAAACATTCAGTACTTC	CASSPTTGDKNIQYF
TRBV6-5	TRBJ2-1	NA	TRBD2	TGTGCCAGCAGTTACGAGGGAGGGGCCAACAATGAGCAGTTCTTC	CASSYEGGANNEQFF
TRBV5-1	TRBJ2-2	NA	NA	TGCGCCAGCAGCTTGCAGGAGAACACCGGGGAGCTGTTTTTT	CASSLQENTGELFF
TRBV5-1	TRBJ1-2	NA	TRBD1	TGCGCCAGCATCAAGGACAGGGGATATGGTGGCTACACCTTC	CASIKDRGYGGYTF
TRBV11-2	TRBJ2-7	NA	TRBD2	TGTGCCAGCAGCATTGGGGACTACTACGAGCAGTACTTC	CASSIGDYYEQYF